The rows below give T cell receptor beta chains drawn from one sample of a study of shared clonotypes between healthy human individuals. The method was immunoSEQ multiplex PCR; TCRdb's version includes in-frame clones alone and lacks a portion of them. The sample shows around 640,000 clones, approximately 96% of them seen only once. The sample was naive CD8+ T cells sorted from blood. These receptors were taken from a woman in her 30s in good health. Both conserved end residues are part of each CDR3. A D gene is named only where the DNA matches it firmly. Clone size is stated in some rows and not others, as once, few, many or a class when expanded.

j_call: TRBJ2-1
d_call: -
v_call: TRBV6-5
clone_size: -
cdr3_aa: CASSPGHEQFF
cdr3_nt: TGTGCCAGCTCCCCGGGGCACGAGCAGTTCTTC

j_call: TRBJ1-5
d_call: -
v_call: TRBV2
clone_size: -
cdr3_aa: CASSDFNRARNQPQHF
cdr3_nt: TGTGCCAGCAGTGATTTTAACAGGGCACGGAATCAGCCCCAGCATTTT

j_call: TRBJ2-3
d_call: TRBD2
v_call: TRBV7-8
clone_size: once
cdr3_aa: CASSLLGGLAGGDTQYF
cdr3_nt: TGTGCCAGCAGCCTACTTGGGGGACTAGCGGGAGGAGATACGCAGTATTTT

j_call: TRBJ2-7
d_call: TRBD2
v_call: TRBV5-4
clone_size: -
cdr3_aa: CASSPRGGYEQYF
cdr3_nt: TGTGCCAGCAGTCCGCGGGGGGGCTACGAGCAGTACTTC

j_call: TRBJ2-7
d_call: -
v_call: TRBV28
clone_size: -
cdr3_aa: CASAPGTFYEQYF
cdr3_nt: TGTGCCAGCGCCCCCGGGACCTTCTACGAGCAGTACTTC

j_call: TRBJ2-1
d_call: TRBD1
v_call: TRBV19
clone_size: -
cdr3_aa: CASSTSDRVGDEQFF
cdr3_nt: TGTGCCAGTAGTACCTCGGACAGGGTTGGGGATGAGCAGTTCTTC

j_call: TRBJ2-7
d_call: -
v_call: TRBV2
clone_size: -
cdr3_aa: CASSDPRTRSSYEQYF
cdr3_nt: TGTGCCAGCAGCGACCCTCGGACGAGGAGCTCCTACGAGCAGTACTTC

j_call: TRBJ2-1
d_call: TRBD1
v_call: TRBV6-5
clone_size: -
cdr3_aa: CASSYGTGQPENEQFF
cdr3_nt: TGTGCCAGCAGTTATGGGACAGGGCAGCCTGAGAATGAGCAGTTCTTC

j_call: TRBJ1-1
d_call: -
v_call: TRBV5-6
clone_size: -
cdr3_aa: CASSFVGDTEAFF
cdr3_nt: TGTGCCAGCAGCTTTGTAGGCGACACTGAAGCTTTCTTT

j_call: TRBJ2-1
d_call: TRBD2
v_call: TRBV29-1
clone_size: -
cdr3_aa: CSAASGTYNEQFF
cdr3_nt: TGCAGCGCCGCTAGCGGGACCTACAATGAGCAGTTCTTC

j_call: TRBJ2-2
d_call: -
v_call: TRBV28
clone_size: -
cdr3_aa: CASRVDRGRDGELFF
cdr3_nt: TGTGCCAGCAGAGTAGATCGCGGGCGTGACGGGGAGCTGTTTTTT

j_call: TRBJ2-1
d_call: -
v_call: TRBV27
clone_size: -
cdr3_aa: CASSLSGGSGYNEQFF
cdr3_nt: TGTGCCAGCAGTTTATCTGGGGGCTCAGGCTACAATGAGCAGTTCTTC

j_call: TRBJ2-1
d_call: -
v_call: TRBV19
clone_size: -
cdr3_aa: CASSPGSSNEQFF
cdr3_nt: TGTGCCAGTAGCCCCGGGTCTTCCAATGAGCAGTTCTTC

j_call: TRBJ2-5
d_call: -
v_call: TRBV13
clone_size: -
cdr3_aa: CASSSGTQTQQYF
cdr3_nt: TGTGCCAGCAGCTCCGGGACCCAAACCCAGCAGTACTTC

j_call: TRBJ1-5
d_call: -
v_call: TRBV6-1
clone_size: -
cdr3_aa: CASSELLANQPQHF
cdr3_nt: TGTGCCAGCAGTGAACTCTTGGCCAATCAGCCCCAGCATTTT

j_call: TRBJ2-1
d_call: TRBD2
v_call: TRBV7-9
clone_size: -
cdr3_aa: CASSFPPASGGQFF
cdr3_nt: TGTGCCAGCAGCTTCCCCCCAGCTAGCGGGGGTCAGTTCTTC

j_call: TRBJ2-7
d_call: TRBD2
v_call: TRBV5-6
clone_size: once
cdr3_aa: CASSGLAYHEQYF
cdr3_nt: TGTGCCAGCAGCGGACTAGCTTACCACGAGCAGTACTTC

j_call: TRBJ2-1
d_call: -
v_call: TRBV5-6
clone_size: -
cdr3_aa: CASSLGGRVHEQFF
cdr3_nt: TGTGCCAGCAGCTTGGGAGGGAGAGTCCATGAGCAGTTCTTC

j_call: TRBJ1-1
d_call: -
v_call: TRBV7-6
clone_size: -
cdr3_aa: CASSLNGAEAFF
cdr3_nt: TGTGCCAGCAGCTTAAATGGGGCTGAAGCTTTCTTT

j_call: TRBJ2-1
d_call: -
v_call: TRBV7-6
clone_size: -
cdr3_aa: CASRADGNNEQFF
cdr3_nt: TGTGCCAGCAGGGCTGACGGGAACAATGAGCAGTTCTTC

j_call: TRBJ2-5
d_call: -
v_call: TRBV19
clone_size: -
cdr3_aa: CASSGLSQETQYF
cdr3_nt: TGTGCCAGTAGCGGATTATCTCAAGAGACCCAGTACTTC

j_call: TRBJ2-2
d_call: TRBD2
v_call: TRBV28
clone_size: -
cdr3_aa: CASSEDSGRSSGGELFF
cdr3_nt: TGTGCCAGCAGCGAGGATAGCGGGAGGAGCAGCGGCGGGGAGCTGTTTTTT

j_call: TRBJ2-7
d_call: TRBD2
v_call: TRBV28
clone_size: -
cdr3_aa: CASRLAGGPGEQYF
cdr3_nt: TGTGCCAGCAGACTAGCGGGAGGGCCGGGCGAGCAGTACTTC

j_call: TRBJ1-1
d_call: TRBD1
v_call: TRBV28
clone_size: -
cdr3_aa: CASSYPSQGAVDTEAFF
cdr3_nt: TGTGCCAGCAGTTATCCCTCACAGGGGGCAGTGGATACTGAAGCTTTCTTT

j_call: TRBJ1-5
d_call: -
v_call: TRBV6-6
clone_size: -
cdr3_aa: CASSQDLNQPQHF
cdr3_nt: TGTGCCAGCAGTCAGGACCTCAATCAGCCCCAGCATTTT

j_call: TRBJ2-5
d_call: TRBD1
v_call: TRBV5-1
clone_size: -
cdr3_aa: CASSLVPSTPGGAETQYF
cdr3_nt: TGCGCCAGCAGCTTGGTCCCATCGACACCAGGGGGCGCGGAGACCCAGTACTTC

j_call: TRBJ2-1
d_call: -
v_call: TRBV6-5
clone_size: -
cdr3_aa: CASSYSKLYNEQFF
cdr3_nt: TGTGCCAGCAGTTACTCGAAGCTCTACAATGAGCAGTTCTTC

j_call: TRBJ2-6
d_call: -
v_call: TRBV19
clone_size: -
cdr3_aa: CASGPPVISGANVLTF
cdr3_nt: TGTGCCAGTGGCCCTCCCGTGATCTCTGGGGCCAACGTCCTGACTTTC

j_call: TRBJ1-1
d_call: -
v_call: TRBV5-4
clone_size: -
cdr3_aa: CASSFGGLEAFF
cdr3_nt: TGTGCCAGCAGCTTCGGAGGACTTGAAGCTTTCTTT

j_call: TRBJ1-1
d_call: -
v_call: TRBV19
clone_size: -
cdr3_aa: CASSITERNEAFF
cdr3_nt: TGTGCCAGTAGTATAACGGAGCGGAATGAAGCTTTCTTT

j_call: TRBJ2-7
d_call: -
v_call: TRBV6-6
clone_size: once
cdr3_aa: CASSSTGKGEQYF
cdr3_nt: TGTGCCAGCAGTTCCACAGGGAAGGGCGAGCAGTACTTC

j_call: TRBJ1-5
d_call: -
v_call: TRBV2
clone_size: -
cdr3_aa: CASSEQDNQPQHF
cdr3_nt: TGTGCCAGCAGTGAGCAGGATAATCAGCCCCAGCATTTT

j_call: TRBJ2-1
d_call: -
v_call: TRBV7-9
clone_size: -
cdr3_aa: CASSLAAVEQFF
cdr3_nt: TGTGCCAGCAGCTTAGCGGCAGTTGAGCAGTTCTTC

j_call: TRBJ2-3
d_call: -
v_call: TRBV7-3
clone_size: -
cdr3_aa: CASSSIDADTQYF
cdr3_nt: TGTGCCAGCAGCTCGATCGATGCAGATACGCAGTATTTT

j_call: TRBJ2-2
d_call: -
v_call: TRBV19
clone_size: -
cdr3_aa: CASGTFWAGELFF
cdr3_nt: TGTGCCAGTGGGACATTTTGGGCCGGGGAGCTGTTTTTT

j_call: TRBJ2-7
d_call: TRBD1
v_call: TRBV10-1
clone_size: once
cdr3_aa: CASSEGTGRLSEQYF
cdr3_nt: TGCGCCAGCAGTGAGGGGACAGGGCGTCTATCCGAGCAGTACTTC

j_call: TRBJ1-6
d_call: -
v_call: TRBV28
clone_size: -
cdr3_aa: CASSFRGGGTPLHF
cdr3_nt: TGTGCCAGCAGTTTTAGGGGCGGGGGAACACCCCTCCACTTT

j_call: TRBJ2-7
d_call: -
v_call: TRBV5-5
clone_size: -
cdr3_aa: CASSFSLSYEQYF
cdr3_nt: TGTGCCAGCAGCTTCTCACTATCCTACGAGCAGTACTTC

j_call: TRBJ2-1
d_call: -
v_call: TRBV30
clone_size: -
cdr3_aa: CAWSDISLLEQFF
cdr3_nt: TGTGCCTGGAGTGATATAAGCCTGCTTGAGCAGTTCTTC

j_call: TRBJ2-4
d_call: -
v_call: TRBV27
clone_size: -
cdr3_aa: CASSPDSLAKNIQYF
cdr3_nt: TGTGCCAGCAGCCCCGACTCCCTAGCCAAAAACATTCAGTACTTC

j_call: TRBJ2-7
d_call: TRBD1
v_call: TRBV6-1
clone_size: -
cdr3_aa: CATGPGGSYEQYF
cdr3_nt: TGTGCCACCGGGCCAGGGGGCTCCTACGAGCAGTACTTC

j_call: TRBJ2-7
d_call: TRBD2
v_call: TRBV28
clone_size: -
cdr3_aa: CASSLSRGRNRYEQYF
cdr3_nt: TGTGCCAGCAGTTTATCGCGCGGGAGAAATAGGTACGAGCAGTACTTC

j_call: TRBJ1-5
d_call: -
v_call: TRBV28
clone_size: -
cdr3_aa: CASSLFAGYNQPQHF
cdr3_nt: TGTGCCAGCAGTTTATTCGCAGGGTACAATCAGCCCCAGCATTTT

j_call: TRBJ2-5
d_call: -
v_call: TRBV14
clone_size: -
cdr3_aa: CASSQGVGPGLQETQYF
cdr3_nt: TGTGCCAGCAGCCAAGGAGTCGGACCGGGGCTCCAAGAGACCCAGTACTTC

j_call: TRBJ1-2
d_call: -
v_call: TRBV11-2
clone_size: -
cdr3_aa: CASSLGNSYGYTF
cdr3_nt: TGTGCCAGCAGCTTAGGGAACAGCTATGGCTACACCTTC

j_call: TRBJ2-7
d_call: TRBD1
v_call: TRBV30
clone_size: -
cdr3_aa: CAWTQGDDYEQYF
cdr3_nt: TGTGCCTGGACCCAGGGGGATGACTACGAGCAGTACTTC

j_call: TRBJ1-2
d_call: TRBD1
v_call: TRBV7-9
clone_size: -
cdr3_aa: CASSLGPGTALNYGYTF
cdr3_nt: TGTGCCAGCAGCTTAGGCCCCGGGACAGCGTTAAACTATGGCTACACCTTC

j_call: TRBJ2-4
d_call: TRBD2
v_call: TRBV19
clone_size: -
cdr3_aa: CASSTRGLAGVTAKNIQYF
cdr3_nt: TGTGCCAGTAGTACCAGGGGACTAGCGGGAGTGACAGCCAAAAACATTCAGTACTTC

j_call: TRBJ2-2
d_call: -
v_call: TRBV27
clone_size: -
cdr3_aa: CASRQGTGELFF
cdr3_nt: TGTGCCAGCAGACAGGGCACCGGGGAGCTGTTTTTT

j_call: TRBJ2-7
d_call: TRBD2
v_call: TRBV4-1
clone_size: -
cdr3_aa: CASSQGTSGNYEQYF
cdr3_nt: TGCGCCAGCAGCCAGGGGACTAGCGGGAACTACGAGCAGTACTTC

j_call: TRBJ2-1
d_call: -
v_call: TRBV5-6
clone_size: -
cdr3_aa: CASSLWGRARDNEQFF
cdr3_nt: TGTGCCAGCAGCTTGTGGGGGCGGGCGAGAGACAATGAGCAGTTCTTC

j_call: TRBJ2-7
d_call: TRBD2
v_call: TRBV19
clone_size: -
cdr3_aa: CASSTSGRYSYEQYF
cdr3_nt: TGTGCCAGTAGTACTAGCGGGAGGTACTCCTACGAGCAGTACTTC

j_call: TRBJ1-2
d_call: TRBD1
v_call: TRBV5-4
clone_size: -
cdr3_aa: CASSLRDRGRGSGYTF
cdr3_nt: TGTGCCAGCAGCCTAAGGGACAGGGGAAGGGGAAGTGGCTACACCTTC